Below, one T cell receptor (beta chain) is given with its context. There are 13 residues in the CDR3. V gave up 6 bases and J gave up 2 bases, with 10 bases separating them. The germline V gene encodes CDR1 WSHSY and CDR2 SAAADI. The record originates from a study of blood T cell repertoires in COVID-19. As originally analysed: Reference gene primers were amplified, and this amplification served to estimate nucleated cell counts. The protocol was immunoSEQ multiplex PCR, while the TCRdb copy is restricted to in-frame clones and leaves out a portion. Clonal size and the V and J genes are those of that table, whereas D and trimming came from the DNA. Among some 130,000 clones listed, around 89% were seen once.

This chain uses TRBV10-2 with TRBJ1-1; D unclear. The sequence came from a man aged 50 or older with acute or convalescent COVID-19. The sample was peripheral blood. The CDR3 reads CASSLLINTEAFF. In nucleotides, the CDR3 is TGCGCCAGCAGCTTACTGATAAACACTGAAGCTTTCTTT.